This T cell receptor (beta chain) is from a study of vaccination effects on CD4 cells after COVID-19 (dated by TCRdb to 2021 to 2024). Notes on the research overall: Post-vaccine samples across the study were collected a median of 72 days after the second dose, with a range of 14 to 241. The study compared SARS-CoV-2 spike-specific CD4+ TCR repertoires before and after mRNA vaccination in COVID-19 convalescent patients and infection-naive vaccine recipients. Altogether, roughly 10 COVID-19 convalescent patients and a few SARS-CoV-2-naive healthy vaccine recipients made up the full study. The Oncomine TCR Beta short-read assay on an Illumina iSeq 100 was used to sequence cultures from other donors in the study.

Library generation was performed with the immunoSEQ multiplex PCR assay. TCR beta CDR3 sequencing was performed on DNA from the cultured, isolated CD4+ T cells. Per the original workflow: Non-productive TCR sequences were removed, reads were trimmed to the CDR3 region, and CDR3s of at least 7 amino acids were retained. Antigen-specific clonotypes were identified using the MANAFEST web app by comparison of expansion in peptide wells against reference cultures. For clones to be considered positive, expansion at FDR<0.05 versus reference and all other wells, an odds ratio above 5, and a frequency above 0.1% in two replicate wells were required. Cross-reactive clonotypes were defined as significantly expanded in SARS-CoV-2 spike wells and in at least one common cold coronavirus spike condition. Using the stringdist R package, CDR3 similarity was measured by Levenshtein distance, and unrooted trees were constructed with ape in R 3.6.1. As stored in TCRdb, this immuneACCESS dataset retains in-frame rearrangements with V and J assigned. A fraction of the clones does not appear; measured against another copy, unresolved V genes explain less than half of the discrepancy, and the remainder lacks a known reason. D and trimming come from the DNA, and the V and J calls and clone size come from that table. The table for this sample lists about 24,000 clones; roughly 76% of them were counted only once. Jointly, the top ten make up around 6% of the sample.

The paper's findings and limits, for the study overall: Only a small number of convalescent patients were included, and no early post-infection timepoints were available, which limited the study. Both infection-induced and vaccine-induced clones contracted markedly at late post-vaccination timepoints, which is consistent with waning T cell responses. Among healthy vaccine recipients, nearly all vaccine-induced clones were SARS-CoV-2 mono-reactive, and just 1 of 255 was cross-reactive with common cold coronaviruses.

In the ViraFEST assay, PBMC were stimulated with viral peptide pools, and antigen-specific CD4+ T cell clonotypes were then identified by expansion using TCR sequencing. After more than 9 days of culture, CD4+ T cells were isolated with the EasySep CD4+ T cell isolation kit. Each participant got two doses of an mRNA SARS-CoV-2 vaccine, either BNT162b2 or mRNA-1273. Negative nucleocapsid antibody results before and after vaccination confirmed that the healthy vaccine recipients had no prior SARS-CoV-2 infection. About 2.1 million PBMC per well were cultured in IMDM with 5% human AB serum, 9 to 10 IU/ml IL-2 and gentamicin, plus 10 ug/ml peptides. Half of the culture medium was replaced with fresh IL-2-containing medium on days 3 and 7. Unless noted otherwise, every peptide stimulation condition was grown in triplicate wells. PBMC were separated from whole blood using Ficoll-Paque Plus gradient centrifugation and were then either cryopreserved at -140C or used fresh. The overlapping peptide pools covered the spike proteins of SARS-CoV-2 and of the common cold coronaviruses HCoV-NL63, HCoV-OC43 and HCoV-229E. The QIAamp micro DNA kit was used to extract genomic DNA from the cultured CD4+ T cells.

CDR1 and CDR2, per the germline V gene (reference sequence), are MNHEY and SMNVEV. The V end loses 6 bases and the J end loses 10 bases, and a stretch of 16 bases separates them. There are 14 amino acids in the CDR3, from cysteine to phenylalanine inclusive. Left in the record is the CDR3 DNA by itself, 42 bases read in frame from the first base. As for this clone: What antigen it recognizes has not been identified. Per-base quality was not reported, and no clone a single base away is much larger than it.

The specimen was CD4+ T cells from PBMCs cultured with SARS-CoV-2 spike peptides, collected after COVID-19 vaccination. Interpreted using the paper, the cell subset or site label stands for: SARS-CoV-2 spike overlapping peptide pool stimulation. The TCR sequence derives from a human donor who received a COVID-19 vaccine. Some clones in this sample may be carry-over from other donors' samples. The rearranged segments are TRBV27 and TRBJ1-6; perhaps TRBD1 is the D gene, with 5 bases matching. CDR3 sequence: CASSSGGSGSPLHF. The DNA reads as follows: TGTGCCAGCAGCTCTGGCGGGTCAGGGTCACCCCTCCACTTT.